What follows describes a single TCR beta chain. Its antigen is unknown. As for time point: baseline, week 1 (first vaccination visit). The treatment: pre-vaccination baseline after standard-of-care therapy. In every donor, the tumor was a new WHO grade 3 or 4 IDH1-mutant, ATRX-lost astrocytoma. Sequenced by immunoSEQ multiplex PCR; TCRdb stores in-frame clones only, minus some. The sample shows approximately 88,000 clones, around three quarters of them seen only once. The entry originates in a study of a mutant IDH1 vaccine in newly diagnosed glioma. Study in general: Treated patients had a mean age of around 40 years and a sex split that was approximately 62% male and roughly 38% female.

Study-wide findings and caveats: The authors found pseudoprogression apparently unrelated to changes in top peripheral T cell clonotypes.

This receptor was taken from a man aged 35-49 years with glioma. The sample was PBMCs, taken from a glioma patient treated with radiotherapy, temozolomide or both.

As DNA, the CDR3 is TGTGCCAGCAGCTTCGAGGGACTAGCGGGAGCGGGGACCGGGGAGCTGTTTTTT. This gives the protein CASSFEGLAGAGTGELFF. The rearrangement uses TRBV7-9 and TRBJ2-2; TRBD2 agrees at 14 bases. With 3 bases clipped from V and 5 bases from J, the junction kept 8 bases outside the gene matches. The germline gives CDR1 SEHNR, CDR2 FQNEAQ (reference sequence). This CDR3 has 18 residues.